The rows below give T cell receptor beta chains drawn from one sample of a study of technical replicates of blood from a handful of donors. Libraries were prepared by immunoSEQ multiplex PCR; TCRdb keeps only in-frame clonotypes and omits some of them. The sample shows tens of thousands of clones, roughly 94% of them seen only once. The sequenced sample was T cells isolated from PBMCs. The receptors here all came from a human donor in good health. The conserved cysteine and the conserved F or W are not part of the CDR3 here. Each record gives: V gene, J gene, CDR3 protein.

TRBV6-5,TRBJ2-2,ASSFGDSGTGELF
TRBV5-1,TRBJ2-2,ASSLGTGSGELF
TRBV15,TRBJ2-3,ATSGREGIGTDTQY
TRBV5-8,TRBJ2-2,ASSFGQGVGGELF
TRBV7-3,TRBJ2-1,ASSLTSGVYNEQF
TRBV19,TRBJ1-4,ASSTRGTLNEKLF
TRBV7-9,TRBJ1-1,ASSPFRHRRTEAF
TRBV11-2,TRBJ2-1,ASSLVPHHNEQF
TRBV2,TRBJ2-4,ASRGPGLAKNIQY
TRBV10-3,TRBJ1-2,AISEAQGFYGYT
TRBV7-9,TRBJ2-2,ASNEGATGELF
TRBV5-1,TRBJ2-2,ASSLGHRNTGELF
TRBV11-3,TRBJ2-7,ASSLSRLAASSYEQY
TRBV6-1,TRBJ2-3,ASSVAGASTDTQY
TRBV7-8,TRBJ1-1,ASSLRLQGRTEAF
TRBV5-8,TRBJ1-2,ASSTDKGAGGYT
TRBV11-3,TRBJ2-5,ASSFPYNRGRGGYQETQY
TRBV16,TRBJ1-5,ASRQWDRNQPQH
TRBV11-3,TRBJ2-3,ASGQGEKDTQY
TRBV10-3,TRBJ1-5,AISGGGINQPQH
TRBV4-1,TRBJ1-1,ASSPGERVRDTEAF
TRBV11-2,TRBJ2-7,ASSPTSGRRYEQY
TRBV7-9,TRBJ1-3,ASSLQTSGNTIY
TRBV9,TRBJ1-3,ASSVATIGAEGNTIY
TRBV5-1,TRBJ1-6,ASSSDSLNSPLH
TRBV4-2,TRBJ2-7,ASSRRSLLDEQY
TRBV4-1,TRBJ2-1,ASSTRGANRPWQF
TRBV2,TRBJ1-3,ASSDRSGNTIY
TRBV28,TRBJ2-1,ASSLAGGPKYEQF
TRBV6-1,TRBJ2-7,ASSVWPGQY
TRBV5-8,TRBJ2-5,ASSFREPGPQETQY
TRBV4-1,TRBJ2-1,ASSPGHEQF
TRBV19,TRBJ2-4,ASRQGAPKNIQY
TRBV30,TRBJ1-4,AWSVLGGLLF
TRBV19,TRBJ1-5,ASTRAGVGNQPQH
TRBV28,TRBJ2-7,ASSLRHLITYEQY
TRBV27,TRBJ2-1,ASSLRGTSNYNEQF
TRBV20-1,TRBJ2-5,SARLETQY
TRBV2,TRBJ1-4,ASKLGQVATNEKLF
TRBV5-4,TRBJ2-3,ASSTYLGSGYTQY
TRBV27,TRBJ2-5,ASSPPPGYQETQY
TRBV11-2,TRBJ2-1,ASSLDRETYNEQF
TRBV2,TRBJ2-3,ATSGTDTQY
TRBV25-1,TRBJ1-1,ARRTYRMNTEAF
TRBV28,TRBJ2-5,ASSSPLSGGLQETQY